This T cell receptor (beta chain) was observed in a study of blood T cell repertoires in COVID-19. Background on the study: Researchers got acute and convalescent COVID-19 samples from the United States, Italy and Spain.

Cohort placement rested on clinical history that participants reported themselves. Germline V gene data show CDR1 as SGHRS and CDR2 as YFSETQ. The CDR3 is made up of 15 amino acids. Trimming stripped 5 bases from V and 2 bases from J, with 14 bases between. In the original analysis: How many nucleated cells were present was estimated from reference gene primer amplification. The data were produced by immunoSEQ multiplex PCR, yet TCRdb's version contains in-frame clones alone and is incomplete. That table furnishes V, J and clone size, whereas the DNA furnished D and trimming. The table lists roughly 260,000 clones, around 90% of them singletons.

The sequence was obtained from a woman aged 25 to 39 with acute COVID-19. The material sequenced was PBMCs or T cells enriched from blood (not recorded which). This chain links TRBV5-1 with TRBJ1-5; D ambiguous. The CDR3 loop reads CASRVGWGGNQPQHF. Written as DNA, the CDR3 is TGCGCCAGCAGGGTGGGTTGGGGAGGCAATCAGCCCCAGCATTTT.